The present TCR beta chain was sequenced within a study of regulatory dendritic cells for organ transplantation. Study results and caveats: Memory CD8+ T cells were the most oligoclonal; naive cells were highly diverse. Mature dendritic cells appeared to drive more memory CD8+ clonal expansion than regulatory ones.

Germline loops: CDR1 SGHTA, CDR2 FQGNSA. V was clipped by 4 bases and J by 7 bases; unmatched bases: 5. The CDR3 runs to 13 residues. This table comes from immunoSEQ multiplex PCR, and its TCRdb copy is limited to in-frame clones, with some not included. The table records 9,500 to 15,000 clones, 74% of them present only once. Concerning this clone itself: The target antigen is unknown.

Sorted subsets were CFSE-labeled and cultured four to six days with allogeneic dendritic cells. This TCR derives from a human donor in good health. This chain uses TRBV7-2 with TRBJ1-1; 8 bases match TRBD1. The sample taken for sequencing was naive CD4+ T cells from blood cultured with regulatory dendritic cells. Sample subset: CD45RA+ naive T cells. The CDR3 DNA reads TGTGCCAGCAGCTCGGGACAGGCATTTGAAGCTTTCTTT. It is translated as CASSSGQAFEAFF.